This is a list of T cell receptor beta chains from one sample in a study of T cells in localized non-small cell lung cancer. Only in-frame clones appear in the TCRdb table, and some are missing; sequencing was by immunoSEQ multiplex PCR. The data show around 29,000 clones, 90% seen once. Sequencing was performed on peripheral blood, taken before any cancer treatment. The receptors derive from a woman aged 40 to 75 with stage I lung adenocarcinoma. Both conserved end residues are part of each CDR3. The D gene is left open where the match is weak. Size tells how often a clone was seen (once, few, many) or the class of an expanded clone, and some rows leave it out.

abundance	v_gene	j_gene	d_gene	CDR3nt	CDR3aa
few	TRBV19	TRBJ1-2	TRBD1	TGTGCCAGTAGTATCCGGGACAGGCCCTATGGCTACACCTTC	CASSIRDRPYGYTF
-	TRBV11-3	TRBJ1-1	-	TGTGCCAGCAGCCCCGAAGGGCGGTTTACTGAAGCTTTCTTT	CASSPEGRFTEAFF
-	TRBV2	TRBJ2-5	-	TGTGCCAGCAGCCTCCCCCGTGCGGCAGCGCAAGAGACCCAGTACTTC	CASSLPRAAAQETQYF
-	TRBV5-1	TRBJ2-5	TRBD1	TGCGCCAGCAGCATTGCCGGGACAGGGCGAGAGACCCAGTACTTC	CASSIAGTGRETQYF
few	TRBV2	TRBJ1-5	TRBD1	TGTGCCAGCAGAGGGGACAGGGGGAGCAATCAGCCCCAGCATTTT	CASRGDRGSNQPQHF
-	TRBV18	TRBJ1-2	-	TGTGCCAGCTCACCAGGGGTAAACTATGGCTACACCTTC	CASSPGVNYGYTF
-	TRBV6-1	TRBJ2-5	-	TGTGCCAGCAGTGAGAGTGGACGTCAAGAGACCCAGTACTTC	CASSESGRQETQYF
-	TRBV6-6	TRBJ2-4	TRBD2	TGTGCCAGCACCGCTGGGAGGGACATTCAGTACTTC	CASTAGRDIQYF
-	TRBV10-2	TRBJ2-1	TRBD2	TGCGCCAGCGGAGGGACTAGCGGGATCTTCAATGAGCAGTTCTTC	CASGGTSGIFNEQFF
-	TRBV25-1	TRBJ1-2	-	TGTGCCAGCGAGGGTGTTGGCTACACCTTC	CASEGVGYTF
-	TRBV9	TRBJ1-1	TRBD1	TGTGCCAGCAGCGAACAGGGGTACACTGAAGCTTTCTTT	CASSEQGYTEAFF
once	TRBV6-6	TRBJ1-1	-	TGTGCCAGCAGTTACGGAAGGATGAACACTGAAGCTTTCTTT	CASSYGRMNTEAFF
-	TRBV2	TRBJ1-1	TRBD1	TGTGCCAGCAGAGACAGGGCGCAGAACACTGAAGCTTTCTTT	CASRDRAQNTEAFF
-	TRBV5-1	TRBJ2-6	TRBD1	TGCGCCAGCAGCCAGGGACAGGGTCCTGGGGCCAACGTCCTGACTTTC	CASSQGQGPGANVLTF
-	TRBV6-5	TRBJ1-3	-	TGTGCCAGCAGCCTCGACAGATACTCTGGAAACACCATATATTTT	CASSLDRYSGNTIYF
-	TRBV15	TRBJ1-2	TRBD1	TGTGCCACCAGCAGAGCCGGGACAGGGAACGGCTACACCTTC	CATSRAGTGNGYTF
-	TRBV30	TRBJ1-4	-	TGTGCCTGGAACGAAGGGAGTGCAACTAATGAAAAACTGTTTTTT	CAWNEGSATNEKLFF
-	TRBV27	TRBJ2-1	TRBD2	TGTGCCAGCAGTTTAGGCGGGAGGGTCAATGAGCAGTTCTTC	CASSLGGRVNEQFF
-	TRBV4-2	TRBJ1-4	TRBD1	TGTGCCAGCAGCCTACAGGGGCGGGATGAAAAACTGTTTTTT	CASSLQGRDEKLFF
-	TRBV9	TRBJ2-1	TRBD2	TGTGCCAGCAGCCTCGGGGGACTAGCGGGGGCCCTCGTCTACAATGAGCAGTTCTTC	CASSLGGLAGALVYNEQFF
-	TRBV2	TRBJ2-7	-	TGTGCCAGCAGTGGGGGTCAAGCGGGCCTCTCCTACGAGCAGTACTTC	CASSGGQAGLSYEQYF
-	TRBV28	TRBJ2-3	-	TGTGCCAGCAGCGCATGGGGAGAACCGGGCACAGATACGCAGTATTTT	CASSAWGEPGTDTQYF
-	TRBV27	TRBJ1-3	-	TGTGCCAGCAGTCCTCACAACTCTGGAAACACCATATATTTT	CASSPHNSGNTIYF
-	TRBV15	TRBJ2-4	TRBD2	TGTGCCACCAGCAGAGTAGCGGGGAAATTCCAAGCCAAAAACATTCAGTACTTC	CATSRVAGKFQAKNIQYF
-	TRBV5-1	TRBJ2-2	-	TGCGCCAGCAGTCCGTCACTGGCGCGGGACACCGGGGAGCTGTTTTTT	CASSPSLARDTGELFF
-	TRBV29-1	TRBJ1-1	-	TGCAGCACAGGCTCTTTGGGGAACACTGAAGCTTTCTTT	CSTGSLGNTEAFF
-	TRBV15	TRBJ2-5	TRBD2	TGTGCCACCAGACAGCGGGAGTTGAGAGAGACCCAGTACTTC	CATRQRELRETQYF
-	TRBV6-1	TRBJ2-2	TRBD1	TGTGCCAGCATGCCGGGACAGGGCAACACCGGGGAGCTGTTTTTT	CASMPGQGNTGELFF
-	TRBV5-1	TRBJ2-3	TRBD2	TGCGCCAGCACACGGCTAGCGGGGGCCACTAGCACAGATACGCAGTATTTT	CASTRLAGATSTDTQYF
-	TRBV19	TRBJ1-6	TRBD1	TGTGCCAGTAGCACAGGGGGCGATTCACCCCTCCACTTT	CASSTGGDSPLHF
-	TRBV6-5	TRBJ2-3	-	TGTGCCAGCAGAGTAGCAGCCACAGATACGCAGTATTTT	CASRVAATDTQYF
once	TRBV6-1	TRBJ2-1	-	TGTGCCAGCAGTGAACGGAGGGCGCCCTACAATGAGCAGTTCTTC	CASSERRAPYNEQFF
-	TRBV11-2	TRBJ1-1	-	TGTGCCAGCAGCTCGACCTACAGAGACACTGAAGCTTTCTTT	CASSSTYRDTEAFF
-	TRBV9	TRBJ1-4	TRBD1	TGTGCCAGCAGCGCGGATCAGGGGGCGACTAATGAAAAACTGTTTTTT	CASSADQGATNEKLFF
-	TRBV7-3	TRBJ2-3	-	TGTGCCAGCAGCACCGTCGGGGCTAGTACGCAGTATTTT	CASSTVGASTQYF
-	TRBV4-3	TRBJ2-7	TRBD2	TGCGCCAGCAGCCAAGATCCCCTCCCCTTTTCTAGCGGGCGCTCCTACGAGCAGTACTTC	CASSQDPLPFSSGRSYEQYF
-	TRBV4-3	TRBJ1-1	TRBD1	TGCGCCAGCAGCCAAGAGGGGACAGGGGAAGCTTTCTTT	CASSQEGTGEAFF
-	TRBV5-5	TRBJ2-5	-	TGTGCCAGCAGCTTGTATGGGGTCGGTGGGGAGACCCAGTACTTC	CASSLYGVGGETQYF
-	TRBV19	TRBJ1-4	TRBD1	TGTGCCAGTAGATGGGACAGCTTTAATGAAAAACTGTTTTTT	CASRWDSFNEKLFF
-	TRBV5-6	TRBJ2-7	TRBD1	TGTGCCAGCAGCTTGTACCACAGGGGGCATCGCGAGCAGTACTTC	CASSLYHRGHREQYF
-	TRBV7-2	TRBJ2-4	TRBD2	TGTGCCAGCAGTCCGGCGAGGACTAGAAGTCGGAACATTCAGTACTTC	CASSPARTRSRNIQYF
-	TRBV6-1	TRBJ1-5	TRBD1	TGTGCCAGCAATGGACAGGCAGTTCAGCCCCAGCATTTT	CASNGQAVQPQHF
-	TRBV5-1	TRBJ2-6	-	TGCGCCAGCAGCTTAGTCTCTGGGGCCAACGTCCTGACTTTC	CASSLVSGANVLTF
-	TRBV6-5	TRBJ2-1	-	TGTGCCAGGAAGGGTTACAATGAGCAGTTCTTC	CARKGYNEQFF
-	TRBV18	TRBJ2-7	-	TGTGCCAGCTCACCGGGTTACGAGCAGTACTTC	CASSPGYEQYF
-	TRBV18	TRBJ1-6	-	TGTGCCAGCTCACCACGGGGGGATTCACCCCTCCACTTT	CASSPRGDSPLHF
-	TRBV11-2	TRBJ2-5	-	TGTGCCAGCAGCGAGGGGGGCCTCCAAGAGACCCAGTACTTC	CASSEGGLQETQYF
-	TRBV6-5	TRBJ1-1	-	TGTGCCAGCAGTTCCCTGGCAGCTGAAGCTTTCTTT	CASSSLAAEAFF